This T cell receptor (beta chain) originates from a study of blood T cell repertoires in COVID-19. As for the study in general: Acute and convalescent COVID-19 specimens originated in the United States, Italy and Spain. Sources were T cells, B-cell-depleted T cells, or PBMCs; the material itself was cDNA or gDNA.

This CDR3 has 14 residues. Germline V lookup: CDR1 SGHRS, CDR2 YFSETQ. The J segment lost 12 bases and the V segment lost 0 bases, leaving 6 bases of the junction unmatched. Per the original data handling: Reference gene primers were amplified, and this amplification served to estimate nucleated cell counts. Clones were sequenced by immunoSEQ multiplex PCR, and TCRdb holds only the in-frame ones, with some missing. V and J calls and clone size follow that table, whereas D and trimming were derived from the DNA. The table includes some 240,000 clones, about 80% detected once. The source material was peripheral blood. The V and J genes are TRBV5-1 and TRBJ2-1, with 10 nucleotides matching TRBD2. The clonotype comes from an elderly woman with acute or convalescent COVID-19. CDR3: CASSLGTSGLLQFF. For the CDR3, the DNA is TGCGCCAGCAGCTTGGGGACTAGCGGACTCTTGCAGTTCTTC.